This T cell receptor beta chain was captured in a study of a mutant IDH1 vaccine in newly diagnosed glioma (dated by TCRdb to the early 2020s). Study-level background: Of the 30 or so patients who were treated, 62.5% were male and about 40% were female, and the mean age was around 40 years. Peripheral blood was collected at six visits: V03 (baseline), V05, V07, V10, V12 and V13. Longitudinal TCRB deep sequencing was performed for 20 to 25 treated patients wherever samples were available for exploratory analyses. Prior to enrollment, standard therapy consisting of radiotherapy alone, temozolomide alone, or radiochemotherapy with temozolomide had been administered to patients, with the combination being received by most patients.

The full study reports these points: Selection of PBMC samples for TCRB deep sequencing was based on availability. Across multiple MHC alleles, vaccine-induced immune responses were seen in roughly 93% of patients. According to the authors, sample limitations meant that analyses of patient blood samples could not be reproduced. No apparent relationship was observed between pseudoprogression and alterations in the top peripheral T cell clonotypes detected by TCRB sequencing.

The count of this clone is one. There is no known antigen for this receptor. No base quality information exists; no much larger clone differs at one position. The time point label here, explained by the study, means: baseline, week 1 (first vaccination visit). The meaning of the sample's treatment or condition label: pre-vaccination baseline after standard-of-care therapy. The donors had newly diagnosed IDH1-mutant astrocytomas of WHO grade 3 or 4 that showed loss of nuclear ATRX. The samples were drawn from NOA16, a multicentre, single-arm, open-label phase I trial in Germany that tested a mutant IDH1 peptide vaccine in humans for the first time. Visit V03 blood draws served as the baseline sample for immunogenicity testing. Genomic DNA for TCRB sequencing was isolated from EDTA blood with the DNeasy Blood and Tissue Kit. The receptor library was made with the immunoSEQ multiplex PCR assay. Rearranged TCR beta chain sequences were amplified with the hsTCRB Kit following the manufacturer's protocol. TCRB libraries were sequenced on an Illumina MiSeq. The study's own analysis went as follows. The kit vendor's proprietary platform handled demultiplexing, trimming and gene mapping. The clones in this table, taken by TCRdb from immuneACCESS, are in-frame only. Not every clone is retained; where verified, under half of the shortfall comes from an unresolved V gene, and the cause of the rest is unknown. That table furnishes V, J and clone size, whereas the DNA furnished D and trimming. The sample yields about 92,000 clones; 80% were counted once. The top ten clones comprise approximately 7.9% of the sample.

This TCR derives from a man aged 40-50 years with glioma. This specimen consisted of PBMCs, obtained from a glioma patient treated with radiotherapy, temozolomide or both.

Read as DNA, the sequence is TGCGCCAGCAGTCAATGTGTTAGCGAAAATGAGCAGTTCTTC. Translated, this is CASSQCVSENEQFF. The V and J segments used are TRBV23-1 and TRBJ2-1; the D gene is perhaps TRBD2, from 5 matching bases. TRBV23-1 is annotated as an ORF whose role is uncertain. Cut back by 1 base and 7 bases, the V and J ends lie 11 bases apart. The CDR3 covers 14 residues, taking in both the cysteine and the phenylalanine. Only the CDR3 DNA stays, 42 bases, in frame from base 1.